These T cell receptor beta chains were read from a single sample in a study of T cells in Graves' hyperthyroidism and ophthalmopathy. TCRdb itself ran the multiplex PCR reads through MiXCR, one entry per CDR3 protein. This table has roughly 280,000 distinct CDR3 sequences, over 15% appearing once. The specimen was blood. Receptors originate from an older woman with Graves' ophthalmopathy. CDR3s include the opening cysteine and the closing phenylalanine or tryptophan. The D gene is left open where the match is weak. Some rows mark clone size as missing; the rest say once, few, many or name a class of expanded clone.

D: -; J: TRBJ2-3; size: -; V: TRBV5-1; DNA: TGCGCCAGCAGCTCTGGGGTCGCAGATACGCAGTATTTT; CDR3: CASSSGVADTQYF
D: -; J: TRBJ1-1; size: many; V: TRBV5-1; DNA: TGCGCCAGCAGCTTCAGGGGCGCACTGAACACTGAAGCTTTCTTT; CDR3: CASSFRGALNTEAFF
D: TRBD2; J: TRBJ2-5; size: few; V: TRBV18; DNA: TGTGCCAGCTCACCACCTGCGGGAGGGCCGGGAGAGACCCAGTACTTC; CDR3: CASSPPAGGPGETQYF
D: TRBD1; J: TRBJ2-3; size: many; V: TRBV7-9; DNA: TGTGCCAGCAGCCCGGACAGGGGCTTCCCCAAGGCAGATACGCAGTATTTT; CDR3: CASSPDRGFPKADTQYF
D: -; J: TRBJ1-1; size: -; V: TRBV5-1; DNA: TGCGCCAGCAGCTTGTTTGCAGGGCGGACTGAAGCTTTCTTT; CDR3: CASSLFAGRTEAFF
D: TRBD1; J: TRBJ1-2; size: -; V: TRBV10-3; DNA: TGTGCCATCGGTGATTGGGACAGGGACATAGCTAACTATGGCTACACCTTC; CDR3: CAIGDWDRDIANYGYTF
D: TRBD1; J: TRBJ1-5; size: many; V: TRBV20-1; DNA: TGCAGTGCTAGAGGGGACAGGGGTCGCAATCAGCCCCAGCATTTT; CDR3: CSARGDRGRNQPQHF
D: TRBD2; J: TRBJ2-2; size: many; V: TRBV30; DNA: TGTGCCTGGAGTGTAACCCGTAGCGGGAGCTCCGGGGAGCTGTTTTTT; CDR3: CAWSVTRSGSSGELFF
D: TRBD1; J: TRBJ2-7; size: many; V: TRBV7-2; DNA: TGTGCCAGCAGCTTTCAGGGGGCGATGTCCTACGAGCAGTACTTC; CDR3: CASSFQGAMSYEQYF
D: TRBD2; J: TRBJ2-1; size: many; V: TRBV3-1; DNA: TGTGCCAGCAGCCCGAGGAGCGGGGGGGCCCTTGAGCAGTTCTTC; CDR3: CASSPRSGGALEQFF
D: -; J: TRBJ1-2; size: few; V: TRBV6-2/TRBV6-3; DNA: TGTGCCAGCAGTCCGCACGGCCGAGGGAGGCCTGGCTATGGCTACACCTTC; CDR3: CASSPHGRGRPGYGYTF
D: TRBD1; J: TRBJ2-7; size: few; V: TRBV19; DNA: TGTGCCAGTGGACAGGGGCAGGGGTACGAGCAGTACTTC; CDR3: CASGQGQGYEQYF
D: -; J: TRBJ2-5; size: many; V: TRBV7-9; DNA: TGTGCCAGCAGCTTAGACCGATCCGGAGAGACCCAGTACTTC; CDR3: CASSLDRSGETQYF
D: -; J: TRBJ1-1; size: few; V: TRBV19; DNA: TGTGCCAGTAGCCAGGCAGGGTTTGCCACTGAAGCTTTCTTT; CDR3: CASSQAGFATEAFF
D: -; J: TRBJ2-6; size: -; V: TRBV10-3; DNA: TGTGCCATCAACGGAGACTCTGGGGCCAACGTCCTGACTTTC; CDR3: CAINGDSGANVLTF
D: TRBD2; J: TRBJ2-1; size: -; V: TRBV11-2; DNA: TGTGCCAGCAGCTTTGGGCTAGCGGGGGCATACAATGAGCAGTTCTTC; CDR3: CASSFGLAGAYNEQFF
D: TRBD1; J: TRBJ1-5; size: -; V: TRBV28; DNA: TGTGCCAGCACCACAGGGGGTAACAATCAGCCCCAGCATTTT; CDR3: CASTTGGNNQPQHF
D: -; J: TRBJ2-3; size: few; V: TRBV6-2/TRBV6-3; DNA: TGTGCCAGCAGTTACTCGAGCGGCGGGGGCACAGATACGCAGTATTTT; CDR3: CASSYSSGGGTDTQYF
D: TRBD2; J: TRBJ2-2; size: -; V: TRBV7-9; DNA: TGTGCCAGCAGCTTAGCAGCGGGGGGATCGAACACCGGGGAGCTGTTTTTT; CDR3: CASSLAAGGSNTGELFF
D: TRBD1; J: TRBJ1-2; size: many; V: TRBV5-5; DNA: TGTGCCAGCAGTACCGGGACAGGGACCTATGGCTACACCTTC; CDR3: CASSTGTGTYGYTF
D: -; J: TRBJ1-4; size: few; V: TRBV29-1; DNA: TGCAGCGTTGGTTCGGGGGGGCATGAAAAACTGTTTTTT; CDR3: CSVGSGGHEKLFF
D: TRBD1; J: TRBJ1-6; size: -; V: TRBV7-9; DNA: TGTGCCAGCAGCTCCCAGGGGGCTTCCCTCCACTTT; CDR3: CASSSQGASLHF
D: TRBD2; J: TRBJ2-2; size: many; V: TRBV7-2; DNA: TGTGCCAGCAGCTTGCGGGGGTACACCGGGGAGCTGTTTTTT; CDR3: CASSLRGYTGELFF
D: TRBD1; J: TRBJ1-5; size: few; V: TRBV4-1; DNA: TGCGCCAGCAGCCAAGACCACCCGGGCGGACAGGGCCGGTATCAGCCCCAGCATTTT; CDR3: CASSQDHPGGQGRYQPQHF
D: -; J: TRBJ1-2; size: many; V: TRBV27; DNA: TGTGCCAGCAGTTTATCCGGGGTAGGCTACACCTTC; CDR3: CASSLSGVGYTF
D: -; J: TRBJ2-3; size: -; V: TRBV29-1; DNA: TGCAGCGTGGATAAGGGGACAGATACGCAGTATTTT; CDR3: CSVDKGTDTQYF
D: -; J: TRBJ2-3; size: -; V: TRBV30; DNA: TGTGCCTGGAGCGGGAGCACAGATACGCAGTATTTT; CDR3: CAWSGSTDTQYF
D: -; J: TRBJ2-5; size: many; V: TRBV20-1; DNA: TGCAGTGGGCTAAGGGGGGCGGAGACCCAGTACTTC; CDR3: CSGLRGAETQYF
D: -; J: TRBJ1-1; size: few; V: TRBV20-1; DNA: TGCAGTGCTAGAGAATGGGCTGAAGCTTTCTTT; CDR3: CSAREWAEAFF
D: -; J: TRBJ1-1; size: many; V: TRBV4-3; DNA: TGCGCCAGCAGCCAAACGTCCCTTAACACTGAAGCTTTCTTT; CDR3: CASSQTSLNTEAFF
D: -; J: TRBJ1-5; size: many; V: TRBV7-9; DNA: TGTGCCAGCAGCTTAGGGGTCGGGCAGGGCAATCAGCCCCAGCATTTT; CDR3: CASSLGVGQGNQPQHF
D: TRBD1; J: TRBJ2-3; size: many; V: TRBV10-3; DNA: TGTGCCATTGCAGGACAGGGGGCGGCAGATACGCAGTATTTT; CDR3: CAIAGQGAADTQYF
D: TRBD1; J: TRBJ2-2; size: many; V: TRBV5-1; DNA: TGCGCCAGCAGCCCGGACAGGCCCGCGAACACCGGGGAGCTGTTTTTT; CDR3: CASSPDRPANTGELFF
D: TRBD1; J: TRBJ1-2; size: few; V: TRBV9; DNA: TGTGCCAGCAGCGCCTCCCGGGACAGGGCTCTCGGTGGCTACACCTTC; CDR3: CASSASRDRALGGYTF
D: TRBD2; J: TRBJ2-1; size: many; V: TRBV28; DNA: TGTGCCAGCAGTGCCACCGGGACTAGCGGGAGAAGTGAGCAGTTCTTC; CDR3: CASSATGTSGRSEQFF
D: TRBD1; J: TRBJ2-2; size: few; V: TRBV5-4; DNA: TGTGCCAGCAGTCCAAACCCAGGGGGCAACACCGGGGAGCTGTTTTTT; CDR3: CASSPNPGGNTGELFF
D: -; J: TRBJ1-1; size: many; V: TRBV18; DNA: TGTGCCAGCTCACCATTTGTGGGGACGGCGAACACTGAAGCTTTCTTT; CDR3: CASSPFVGTANTEAFF
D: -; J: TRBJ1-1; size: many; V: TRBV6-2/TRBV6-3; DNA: TGTGCCAGCAGACGGGGGAACACTGAAGCTTTCTTT; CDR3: CASRRGNTEAFF
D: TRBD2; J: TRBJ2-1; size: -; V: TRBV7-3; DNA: TGTGCCAGCAGCCAAGGCGGGAGCCTCCCTATTATACGGTTCTTC; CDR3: CASSQGGSLPIIRFF
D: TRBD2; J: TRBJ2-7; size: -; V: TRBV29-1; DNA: TGCAGCGTCTCTACTAGCGCGTCCTACGAGCAGTACTTC; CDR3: CSVSTSASYEQYF
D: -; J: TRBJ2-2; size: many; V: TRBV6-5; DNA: TGTGCCAGCAGTTACGCGTCCCCCCGGGGGAACACCGGGGAGCTGTTTTTT; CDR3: CASSYASPRGNTGELFF
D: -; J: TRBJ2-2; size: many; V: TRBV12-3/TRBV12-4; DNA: TGTGCCAGCAGTTCCGCGGGGAGGCCGGATCGGGAGCTGTTTTTT; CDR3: CASSSAGRPDRELFF
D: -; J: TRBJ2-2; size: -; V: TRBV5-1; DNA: TGCGCCAGCAGCTCCACAGGGGCGGGGACCGGGGAGCTGTTTTTT; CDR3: CASSSTGAGTGELFF
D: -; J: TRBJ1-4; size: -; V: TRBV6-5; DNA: TGTGCCAGCAGTTACTCTGGGGGCTTTGGTGAAAAACTGTTTTTT; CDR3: CASSYSGGFGEKLFF
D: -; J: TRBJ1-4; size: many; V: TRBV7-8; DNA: TGTGCCAGCAGCTTAGATCCCGTTGAGTCCCGAGCGGATGAAAAACTGTTTTTT; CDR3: CASSLDPVESRADEKLFF
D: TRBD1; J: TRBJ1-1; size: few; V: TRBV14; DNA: TGTGCCAGCAGCCACCTAACCCTGAGGACAGGGCTGGCTGAAGCTTTCTTT; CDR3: CASSHLTLRTGLAEAFF
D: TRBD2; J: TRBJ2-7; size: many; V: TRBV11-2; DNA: TGTGCCAGCAGCTTAGACGGGGGGGCCTACGAGCAGTACTTC; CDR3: CASSLDGGAYEQYF
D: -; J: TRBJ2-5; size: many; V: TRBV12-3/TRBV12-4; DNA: TGTGCCAGCACCCTCCGGGGCGGAGGAGAGACCCAGTACTTC; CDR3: CASTLRGGGETQYF
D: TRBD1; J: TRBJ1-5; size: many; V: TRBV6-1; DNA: TGTGCCAGCAGCTGGACAGGGGATGGCAATCAGCCCCAGCATTTT; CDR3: CASSWTGDGNQPQHF
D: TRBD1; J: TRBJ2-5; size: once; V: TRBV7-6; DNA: TGTGCCAGCAGCTTATCCGCAACCGGGACAGGCCACCAAGAGACCCAGTACTTC; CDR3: CASSLSATGTGHQETQYF
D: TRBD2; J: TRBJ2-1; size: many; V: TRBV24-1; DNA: TGTGCCACCAGTGATAGCGGACTAGCGGGAGGAACCCTCAATGAGCAGTTCTTC; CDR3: CATSDSGLAGGTLNEQFF
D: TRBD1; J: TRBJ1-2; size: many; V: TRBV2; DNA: TGTGCCAGCAGTGAATCTGGACAGGGAGGCTATGGCTACACCTTC; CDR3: CASSESGQGGYGYTF
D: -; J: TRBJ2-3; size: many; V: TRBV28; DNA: TGTGCCAGCAGTTTAGCCGCGGGAAACACAGATACGCAGTATTTT; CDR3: CASSLAAGNTDTQYF
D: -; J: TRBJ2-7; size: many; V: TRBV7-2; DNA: TGTGCCAGCAGCTTAGGCGAGCGGGCGGTCTACGAGCAGTACTTC; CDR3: CASSLGERAVYEQYF
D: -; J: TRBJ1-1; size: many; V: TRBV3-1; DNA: TGTGCCAGCAGACAGTCGGTTATGAACACTGAAGCTTTCTTT; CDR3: CASRQSVMNTEAFF
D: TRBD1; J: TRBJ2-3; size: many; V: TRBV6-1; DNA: TGTGCCAGCAGACCCGTGGACAGGGTAGAAGATACGCAGTATTTT; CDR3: CASRPVDRVEDTQYF
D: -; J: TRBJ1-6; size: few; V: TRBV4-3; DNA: TGCGCCAGCAGCCAAGCGTTCTCAGACTATAATTCACCCCTCCACTTT; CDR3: CASSQAFSDYNSPLHF
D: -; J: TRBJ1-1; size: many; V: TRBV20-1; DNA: TGCAGTGCGGCACACCCGCCTTCGAACACTGAAGCTTTCTTT; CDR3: CSAAHPPSNTEAFF
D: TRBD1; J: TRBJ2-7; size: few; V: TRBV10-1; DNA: TGCGCCAGCAGTGCAAAACCGGGACAGGGTGTCGAGCAGTACTTC; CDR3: CASSAKPGQGVEQYF